The entry that follows covers one TCR beta chain sequence. Its matching antigen is unknown. This record belongs to a study of Ad26.COV2.S vaccination and SARS-CoV-2 variants. For the study at large: Administration of Ad26.COV2.S was intramuscular, either once or twice 56 days apart.

The treatment denotes: roughly 19 received Ad26.COV2.S at low or high dose, single or two shots; several received placebo; per-sample allocation not given. Collection of the samples took place on day 63 after the first injection of vaccine or placebo. The individual, an adult aged 18-55 years, was a donor in Boston. Regarding the study as a whole: It was found that vaccine and placebo recipients had similar non-spike TCR breadth. The breadth of spike-specific CD8+ and CD4+ T cell responses after vaccination was reportedly substantial.

Using immunoSEQ multiplex PCR, the repertoire was profiled, and TCRdb retains in-frame clones only, with some absent. The sample carries 350,000 to 450,000 clones, about 85% recorded once. CDR3 length: 14 residues. Trimming stripped 1 base from V and 0 bases from J, with 4 bases between. CDR1 SGHDN and CDR2 FVKESK come from the germline V gene. The sequenced sample was peripheral blood, obtained in a trial of Ad26.COV2.S vaccine versus placebo. The clonotype was recovered from a person aged 18-60 years who received the Ad26.COV2.S COVID-19 vaccine or a placebo. The rearrangement joins TRBV14 to TRBJ1-3; D is undetermined. CDR3 region: CASSQAYSGNTIYF. CDR3 bases: TGTGCCAGCAGCCAAGCCTACTCTGGAAACACCATATATTTT.